The present entry profiles one T cell receptor beta chain with its context. Its target is not known. The sample originates from a study of OX40 agonist ivuxolimab in advanced cancers. Overall study context: Every 2 weeks, patients got intravenous ivuxolimab at one of six dose levels (0.01-10 mg/kg). Study-wide results and caveats: Average numbers of expanded clones were greater in CD8+ T cells than in CD4+.

The CDR3 totals 16 residues. The ends lost 5 bases at V and 4 bases at J; junction bases unmatched: 9. CDR1 is SEHNR, CDR2 FQNEAQ, per germline (reference sequence). The assay was immunoSEQ multiplex PCR, and TCRdb's table has in-frame clones only and misses some. The sample includes about 25,000 clones, around 79% of them seen just once. The specimen comprised CD4+ or CD8+ T cells sorted from blood, sampled in a trial of the OX40 agonist ivuxolimab. The TCR was taken from an adult with an advanced solid tumor such as melanoma, head and neck, liver or kidney cancer. The genes are TRBV7-9 and TRBJ2-1; 9 nucleotides match TRBD2. CDR3 bases: TGTGCCAGCAGCCCAATGACTAGCGGTAATTACAATGAGCAGTTCTTC. Protein sequence: CASSPMTSGNYNEQFF. Based on the CDR3 plus reference TRBV7-9 and TRBJ2-1, the full variable domain is DTGVSQNPRHKITKRGQNVTFRCDPISEHNRLYWYRQTLGQGPEFLTYFQNEAQLEKSRLLSDRFSAERPKGSFSTLEIQRTEQGDSAMYLCASSPMTSGNYNEQFFGPGTRLTVL.